This T cell receptor beta chain comes out of a study of blood T cell repertoires in COVID-19. Method: immunoSEQ multiplex PCR; TCRdb's copy keeps in-frame clones and lacks some. The repertoire consists of approximately 210,000 clones, with 84% occurring once and the leading ten covering 6.5% to 9%. The length of the CDR3 is 14 residues. Trimming removed 3 bases at V and 4 bases at J, with 15 bases between. CDR1 SQVTM and CDR2 ANQGSEA come from the germline V gene. The rearrangement links TRBV29-1 to TRBJ1-1; the D gene is possibly TRBD1 (6 bases). The origin of this receptor is a woman aged 45-65 years with active or convalescent COVID-19. Material: peripheral blood. The CDR3 region is CSVDFWGRGTEAFF. DNA for the CDR3: TGCAGCGTTGATTTCTGGGGGCGCGGCACTGAAGCTTTCTTT.